The entry that follows covers one T cell receptor beta chain sequence. What it binds is not known. The data originate from a study of blood T cells in healthy people across ages. General observations from the study: The study lacked donor CMV status, which possibly confounded expanded clonotype changes. Those diversity estimates obtained from one million T cells were thought to be underestimates.

The CDR3 extends over 13 amino acids. Trimming took off 0 bases at V and 2 bases at J, with 8 bases between the two ends. Germline CDR1 is DFQATT and CDR2 is SNEGSKA (reference sequence). Sample-barcoded 5' priming and a J-beta primer mix drove a second PCR of roughly 7 to 11 cycles. One entry per CDR3 protein results from TCRdb running MiXCR on the 5' RACE reads. The sample has about 1.4 million distinct CDR3 sequences, approximately 59% seen once; the top ten hold 5% to 7%. This chain links TRBV20-1 with TRBJ2-7; D unresolved. The receptor's source is a man between 18 and 29 years old in good health. Sequencing was done on a sample of blood. The CDR3: CSARDVGAYEQYF. The CDR3 coding sequence is TGCAGTGCTAGAGATGTTGGGGCCTACGAGCAGTACTTC.